The TCR beta chain under discussion was sequenced for a study of blood T cell repertoires in COVID-19. About the study: COVID-19 samples from acute and convalescent phases originated in the United States, Italy and Spain. In each case, the material was cDNA or gDNA derived from T cells, B-cell-depleted T cells, or PBMCs.

The CDR3 is 15 residues long. In the authors' methods: Reference gene primer amplification in the assay estimated nucleated cell counts. Sequencing was performed with immunoSEQ multiplex PCR; in TCRdb, only in-frame clones are kept and a portion is missing. Clonal size and the V and J genes are those of that table, whereas D and trimming came from the DNA. The repertoire has roughly 41,000 clones, around nine tenths of them found once; the top ten carry 12%. The sequencing input was peripheral blood. This receptor was identified in a man aged 55 to 69 with active COVID-19. The genes are TRBV21-1 and TRBJ2-2; whether TRBD1, the table's D call, matches the DNA was not checked. TRBV21-1 is a known pseudogene. The DNA of the CDR3 is TGTGCCAGCAGCAAGGGGACAGGGGACGTCGGGGAGCTGTTTTTT. This codes for CASSKGTGDVGELFF.